This T cell receptor beta chain was found in a study of OX40 agonist ivuxolimab in advanced cancers. About the study: Intravenous ivuxolimab at 0.01 to 10 mg/kg was given to patients every 2 weeks.

Note on this clone: Its antigen is still unknown.

The CDR3 is 14 amino acids. Germline lookup yields CDR1 GTSNPN and CDR2 SVGIG (reference sequence). Between the trimmed V and J ends, which lost 8 bases and 4 bases, there was a span of 19 bases. Produced via immunoSEQ multiplex PCR; TCRdb's table is partial and in-frame only. The sample contains under 100,000 clones, approximately 85% of which appear only once. Points from the study as a whole: Expanded clones tended on average to be more numerous among CD8+ T cells than CD4+.

This sequence originates from an adult with an advanced solid tumor such as melanoma, head and neck, liver or kidney cancer. The chain combines TRBV30 with TRBJ2-3; D is ambiguous. This specimen consisted of CD4+ or CD8+ T cells sorted from blood, obtained in a trial of the OX40 agonist ivuxolimab. Here the CDR3 DNA reads TGTGCCACGTCCACCACCGGTGGGTCAGATACGCAGTATTTT. Its protein product is CATSTTGGSDTQYF.